The TCR beta chain described here comes from a study of T-cell reconstitution after alpha-beta-depleted transplantation in children. Findings of the study overall: A year post-transplant, T-cell counts and diversity derived mostly from newly produced T cells. In some patients, recipient T cells and intrathymic progenitors surviving conditioning explained high day-60 diversity.

Preparation of the TCRbeta library was carried out with unique molecular identifiers. From the PCR reads, TCRdb called clonotypes with MiXCR, one entry per CDR3 protein. Of 600,000 to 800,000 distinct CDR3 sequences listed, around 13% were seen once; the top ten hold approximately 0.8%. At least ten counts were recorded for this clonotype. Its antigen is unknown. The J segment lost 6 bases and the V segment lost 1 base, leaving 14 bases of the junction unmatched. The CDR3 has 19 amino acids. Germline CDR1 DFQATT, CDR2 SNEGSKA (reference sequence). Sample: PBMCs, taken before TCRalphabeta/CD19-depleted stem cell transplant. This sequence joins TRBV20-1 and TRBJ2-2; 13 positions match TRBD2. The receptor's source is a girl aged 2-10 years with congenital amegakaryocytic thrombocytopenia, due to receive a stem cell transplant. DNA of the CDR3: TGCAGTGCTAGAGGACCCCTCGGACTAGCGGGAGAACGAGCCGGGGAGCTGTTTTTT. As protein: CSARGPLGLAGERAGELFF.